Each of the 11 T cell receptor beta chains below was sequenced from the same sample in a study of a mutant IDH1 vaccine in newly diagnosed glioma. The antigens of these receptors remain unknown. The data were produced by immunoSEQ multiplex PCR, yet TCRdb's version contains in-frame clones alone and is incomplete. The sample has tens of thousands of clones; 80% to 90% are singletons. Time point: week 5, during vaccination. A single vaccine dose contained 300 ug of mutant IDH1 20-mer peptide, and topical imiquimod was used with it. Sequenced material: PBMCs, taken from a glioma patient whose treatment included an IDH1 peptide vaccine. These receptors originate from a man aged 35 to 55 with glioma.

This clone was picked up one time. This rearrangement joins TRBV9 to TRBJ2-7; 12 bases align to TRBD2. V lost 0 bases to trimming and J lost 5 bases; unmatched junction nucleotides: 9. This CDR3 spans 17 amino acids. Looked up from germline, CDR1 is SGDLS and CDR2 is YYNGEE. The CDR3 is CASSVGLAGGPRHEQYF. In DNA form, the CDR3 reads TGTGCCAGCAGCGTAGGGCTAGCGGGAGGGCCGAGACACGAGCAGTACTTC.

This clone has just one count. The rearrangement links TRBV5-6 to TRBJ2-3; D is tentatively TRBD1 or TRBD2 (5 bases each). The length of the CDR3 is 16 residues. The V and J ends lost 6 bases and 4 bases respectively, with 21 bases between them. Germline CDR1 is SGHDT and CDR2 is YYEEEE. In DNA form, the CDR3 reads TGTGCCAGCATCAACCTCCGGGACCTAGGGGCAGATACGCAGTATTTT. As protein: CASINLRDLGADTQYF.

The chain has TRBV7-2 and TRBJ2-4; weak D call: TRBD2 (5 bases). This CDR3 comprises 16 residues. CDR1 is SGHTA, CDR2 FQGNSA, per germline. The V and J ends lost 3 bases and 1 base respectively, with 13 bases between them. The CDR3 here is CASSFTGSRAKNIQYF. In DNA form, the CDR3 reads TGTGCCAGCAGCTTTACTGGGAGTAGGGCCAAAAACATTCAGTACTTC.

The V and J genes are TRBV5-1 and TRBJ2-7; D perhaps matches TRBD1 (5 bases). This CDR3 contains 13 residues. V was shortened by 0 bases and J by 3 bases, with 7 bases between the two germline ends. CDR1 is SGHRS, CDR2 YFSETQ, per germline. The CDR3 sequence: CASSLARDYEQYF. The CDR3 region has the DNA TGCGCCAGCAGCTTGGCCAGGGACTACGAGCAGTACTTC.

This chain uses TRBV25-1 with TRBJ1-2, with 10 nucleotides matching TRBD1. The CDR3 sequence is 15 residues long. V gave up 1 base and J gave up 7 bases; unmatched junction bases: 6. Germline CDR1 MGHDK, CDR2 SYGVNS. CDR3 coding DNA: TGTGCCAGCAGTGAATGGGACAGGGGAGGGGGTGGCTACACCTTC. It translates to CASSEWDRGGGGYTF.

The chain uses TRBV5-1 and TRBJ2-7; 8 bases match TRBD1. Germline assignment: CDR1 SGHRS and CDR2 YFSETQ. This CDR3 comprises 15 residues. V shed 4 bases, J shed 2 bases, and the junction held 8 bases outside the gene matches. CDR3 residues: CASSETGGNTYEQYF. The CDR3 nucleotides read TGCGCCAGCAGCGAAACAGGGGGGAACACCTACGAGCAGTACTTC.

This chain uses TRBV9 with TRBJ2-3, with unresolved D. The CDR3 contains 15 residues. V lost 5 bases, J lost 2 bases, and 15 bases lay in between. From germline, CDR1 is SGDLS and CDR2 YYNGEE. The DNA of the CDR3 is TGTGCCAGCAGGACGGGCCTAACGAACACAGATACGCAGTATTTT. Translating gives CASRTGLTNTDTQYF.

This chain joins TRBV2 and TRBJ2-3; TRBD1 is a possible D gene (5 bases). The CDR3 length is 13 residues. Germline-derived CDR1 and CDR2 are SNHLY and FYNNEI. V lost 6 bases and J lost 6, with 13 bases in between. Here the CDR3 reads CASRGRVGDTQYF. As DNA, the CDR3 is TGTGCCAGCAGGGGCAGGGTTGGGGATACGCAGTATTTT.

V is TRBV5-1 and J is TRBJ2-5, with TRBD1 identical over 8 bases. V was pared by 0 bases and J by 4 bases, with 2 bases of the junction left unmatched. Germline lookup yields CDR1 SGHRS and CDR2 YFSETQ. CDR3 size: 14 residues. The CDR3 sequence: CASSLGRGRETQYF. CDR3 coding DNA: TGCGCCAGCAGCTTGGGCAGGGGGCGAGAGACCCAGTACTTC.

Written as DNA, the CDR3 is TGCGCCAGCAGCCAAGATGGGGGGGGCGGGGTCGAGCAGTACTTC. The encoded protein is CASSQDGGGGVEQYF. This chain uses TRBV4-1 with TRBJ2-7; D is possibly TRBD2 (7 bases). Between the trimmed V and J ends, which lost 0 bases and 6 bases, there was a span of 15 bases. From germline, CDR1 is MGHRA and CDR2 YSYEKL. The CDR3 has 15 amino acids.

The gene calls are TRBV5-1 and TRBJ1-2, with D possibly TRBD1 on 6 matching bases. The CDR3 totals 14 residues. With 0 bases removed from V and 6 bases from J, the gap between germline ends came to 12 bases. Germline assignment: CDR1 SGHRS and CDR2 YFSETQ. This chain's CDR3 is CASSLGDRKDGYTF. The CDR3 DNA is TGCGCCAGCAGCTTGGGAGACAGGAAAGATGGCTACACCTTC.